This T cell receptor (beta chain) was sequenced for a study of T-cell memory formation after mild COVID-19. The CDR3 spans 14 residues. The V and J ends lost 7 bases and 5 bases respectively, with 16 bases between them. Germline lookup yields CDR1 SGHRS and CDR2 YFSETQ. TCRdb re-called the 5' RACE reads with MiXCR, one entry per CDR3 protein. The table lists tens of thousands of distinct CDR3 sequences, roughly 6.6% of them singletons. This clonotype was found many times. The receptor was derived from an adult who had mild COVID-19 (a few samples of this study predate the infection). Cell type and time point are not known. Material for sequencing was PBMCs or a T cell subset sorted from them (not recorded which). The chain couples TRBV5-1 to TRBJ1-5; the D is unclear. CDR3 DNA: TGCGCCAGCTCGACCCGCCCCGGGGATCAGCCCCAGCATTTT. Translated: CASSTRPGDQPQHF.